This T cell receptor beta chain was retrieved from a study of control samples from healthy donors and cancer patients. The CDR3 sequence is 16 residues long. Germline V lookup: CDR1 DFQATT, CDR2 SNEGSKA (reference sequence). J gave up 5 bases and V 4 bases, and 17 bases lay outside the gene matches. Only in-frame clones appear in the TCRdb table, and some are missing; sequencing was by immunoSEQ multiplex PCR. The data contain over 80,000 clones, roughly four fifths of them singletons. This TCR derives from a man between 60 and 75 years old in good health. This chain uses TRBV20-1 with TRBJ2-7; 7 bases map to TRBD2. Input material: blood. Here the CDR3 DNA reads TGCAGTGCTAATGATATCTCCGCGGGAGTATCACACGAGCAGTACTTC. It codes for CSANDISAGVSHEQYF.